This T cell receptor beta chain comes out of a study of blood T cell repertoires in COVID-19. Overall study context: Collection of acute and convalescent COVID-19 samples took place in the United States, Italy and Spain. T cells, B-cell-depleted T cells, or PBMCs supplied cDNA or gDNA.

Germline loops: CDR1 LGHDT, CDR2 YNNKEL (reference sequence). V dropped 0 bases and J dropped 2 bases, with 10 bases sitting between them. The CDR3 has 15 residues. In the original processing: Amplifying reference gene primers gave estimates of nucleated cell counts. TCRdb keeps only in-frame clones here, not all; method: immunoSEQ multiplex PCR. V and J calls plus clone size are reproduced from that table; the DNA served to infer D and trimming. The table lists about 97,000 clones, around 87% of them singletons, with around 10% in the top ten. The chain couples TRBV3-1 (or the pseudogene TRBV3-2) to TRBJ1-1; D not certain. The clonotype comes from a woman aged 25 to 39 with acute or convalescent COVID-19. Source material: peripheral blood. The CDR3 coding sequence is TGTGCCAGCAGCCAAGATCACGGGGATAACACTGAAGCTTTCTTT. Its translation is CASSQDHGDNTEAFF.